This T cell receptor (beta chain) originates from a study of control samples from healthy donors and cancer patients (dated by TCRdb to 2020 to 2022). Concerning this clone itself: The antigen this receptor binds is unknown. No base qualities exist here, and no much larger clone lies one base off it.

From its cysteine to its phenylalanine, the CDR3 spans 15 amino acids. The retained sequence is limited to the CDR3, 45 bases, with the frame set at the first base. The junction carries 12 bases between V and J, which are trimmed by 3 bases and 6 bases respectively. The CDR1 and CDR2 encoded by the germline V gene (reference sequence) are MNHEY and SMNVEV. The receptor library was made with the immunoSEQ multiplex PCR assay. The source is immuneACCESS, and TCRdb retained only in-frame sequences with V and J called. Part of the clones is not carried over; for the studies checked, unresolved V genes explain less than half of this, and the remainder is unexplained. The sample records approximately 140,000 clones, roughly 93% of which are singletons. The ten largest make up 4.5% to 6% of the sample.

This TCR was recovered from a man aged 18-30 years in good health. The rearranged chain carries TRBV27 and TRBJ1-6; the D gene lacks a confident call. Material: blood. The DNA reads as follows: TGTGCCAGCAGTTTGGTCGGTAGATTTAATTCACCCCTCCACTTT. Its translation reads: CASSLVGRFNSPLHF.